Reported below is one T cell receptor beta chain. What it binds is not known. This sample was taken from a study of blood T cells in healthy people across ages. Study-wide findings and caveats: Long-lived donors carried more naive CD4+ cells and greater diversity than aged donors.

For the second PCR, which ran for 7 to 11 cycles, a sample-barcoded 5' primer and a J-beta primer mix were used. Every molecule of cDNA carried a tag from a template-switch adaptor with 12 random nucleotides. CDR3-containing paired-end reads numbered at least 2.5 million in each sample. TCRdb itself ran the 5' RACE reads through MiXCR, one entry per CDR3 protein. The sample shows 1.5 million or so distinct CDR3 sequences, approximately 43% of them seen only once. The CDR3 loop spans 18 amino acids. Germline CDR1 reads MGHRA; CDR2 reads YSYEKL. With V trimmed by 4 bases and J by 7 bases, 12 bases remained unmatched.

This chain uses TRBV4-1 with TRBJ1-6; 11 bases line up with TRBD1. Sequencing was performed on blood. The sequence was obtained from a woman aged 18-29 years in good health. The DNA for the CDR3 is TGCGCCAGCAGCCCACGACACGGACAGGGGGCTCGAAATTCACCCCTCCACTTT. Translated: CASSPRHGQGARNSPLHF.